This T cell receptor beta chain was sequenced during a study of blood T cell repertoires in COVID-19 (dated by TCRdb to 2019 to 2021). In terms of the full investigation: Samples from collaborators originated in the United States, Italy and Spain and spanned both the acute and convalescent phases of COVID-19. The repertoires were made available in a free public database intended to serve as a resource for research on the immune response to SARS-CoV-2. The prospective study material was composed of cDNA or gDNA derived from T cells, B-cell-depleted T cells, or PBMCs. Sample metadata almost always included a de-identified subject ID, COVID-19 status, age in years and sex. Where available, HLA class I and class II types were obtained from metadata supplied by the sample provider rather than from assay-based typing. The samples were drawn from the first 160 participants of the ongoing ImmuneRACE study and from more than 1,000 subjects provided by 6 global collaborators. The dataset comprised deeply sampled blood TCRbeta repertoires from subjects exposed to, actively infected with, or recovered from COVID-19.

For CDR1 and CDR2, the germline V gene lists MRHNA and SNTAGT. Germline trimming: 4 bases from V, 6 bases from J; junction bases outside gene matches: 11. Spanning cysteine to phenylalanine, the CDR3 consists of 15 amino acids. CDR3 DNA is the only sequence kept; it has 45 bases, read in frame from the first base. TCRbeta CDR3 regions were amplified from genomic DNA using the immunoSEQ Assay, a bias-controlled multiplex PCR. Under the source paper's analysis protocol: The number of nucleated cells in each sample was estimated by amplification of reference gene primers within the assay. To quantify the absolute abundance of each unique TCRbeta CDR3 rearrangement, sequence reads were collapsed and filtered. For each sample, productive Simpson clonality was calculated as the square root of Simpson's diversity index across productive rearrangements. The table was pulled from immuneACCESS by TCRdb, which kept in-frame rearrangements only. Such tables lose some clones; where checked, under half of the loss comes from unresolved V genes, and the rest has no known cause. That table gives V, J and clone size, and the DNA gave D and trimming. In all, the sample holds around 180,000 clones, and around three quarters of those were seen once. The top ten clones comprise about 18% of the sample.

A word on this clone: There is no known antigen for this receptor. Base qualities were left out, and no much larger clone turns up one base away.

Results and caveats for the whole study, not just this receptor: Clinical and demographic metadata were provided uncurated, with the amount varying by source and participant.

Collaborating institutions collected whole blood in K2EDTA tubes following their own protocols. Collaborator samples were shipped for TCRbeta analysis as frozen whole blood, isolated PBMCs, or DNA extracted from either sample type. This clonotype was sampled from a man aged 55-75 years with active or convalescent COVID-19. The sequenced material came from peripheral blood. The chain is made from TRBV6-4 and TRBJ1-2; 7 central nucleotides agree with TRBD1. CDR3 protein: CASSATGFGEDGYTF. The nucleotide sequence is TGTGCCAGCAGTGCGACAGGGTTTGGTGAAGATGGCTACACCTTC.